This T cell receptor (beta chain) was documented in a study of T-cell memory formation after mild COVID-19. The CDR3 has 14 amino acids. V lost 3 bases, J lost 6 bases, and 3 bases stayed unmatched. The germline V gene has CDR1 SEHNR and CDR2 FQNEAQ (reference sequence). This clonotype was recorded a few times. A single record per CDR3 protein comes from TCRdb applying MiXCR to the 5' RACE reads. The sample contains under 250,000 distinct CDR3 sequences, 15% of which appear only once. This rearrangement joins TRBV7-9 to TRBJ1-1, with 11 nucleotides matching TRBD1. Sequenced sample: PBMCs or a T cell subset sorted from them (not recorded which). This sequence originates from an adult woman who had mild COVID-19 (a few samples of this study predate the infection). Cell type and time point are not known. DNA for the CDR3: TGTGCCAGCAGCTTTGGGACAGGGGGTTCTGAAGCTTTCTTT. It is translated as CASSFGTGGSEAFF.